What follows describes a single TCR beta chain. The data originate from a study of T cells after yellow fever vaccination. In TCRdb, the 5' RACE reads were re-called with MiXCR into one record per CDR3 protein. This table holds 500,000 to 650,000 distinct CDR3 sequences, approximately 15% found once. Germline CDR1 MNHEY, CDR2 SVGAGI. With V trimmed by 0 bases and J by 0 bases, 4 bases remained unmatched. The CDR3 covers 17 residues. The chain carries TRBV6-5 and TRBJ2-2, with 7 bases aligning to TRBD2. The sample was PBMCs, taken on the day of the yellow fever booster vaccination. The receptor was isolated from a man aged 25 to 40 who received the YFV17D yellow fever vaccine. As DNA, the CDR3 is TGTGCCAGCAGTTACTCCGCGGGAGCCACGAACACCGGGGAGCTGTTTTTT. Residues: CASSYSAGATNTGELFF.